The clone carrying this T cell receptor beta chain was found a few times. Its antigen is unknown. The sample comes from a study of T cell responses to AZD1222 COVID-19 vaccine. Germline V CDR1 and CDR2: SGHAT, FQNNGV. V was pared by 5 bases and J by 2 bases, with 15 bases between. The CDR3 has 16 residues. The method was immunoSEQ multiplex PCR; TCRdb's version includes in-frame clones alone and lacks a portion of them. Among approximately 150,000 clones listed, about 91% were seen once. Study outcomes and limitations: The study identified only five to seven AZD1222 recipients as seropositive at baseline. Unmutated regions of variants are reportedly targeted by nearly half of spike-specific TCRs. The donor group comprised mostly white British people and more females; the analysis possibly underestimated clonal diversity.

The source of this sequence is an adult in good health. This chain connects TRBV11-2 to TRBJ2-2; D may be TRBD2 (5 bases). The material was peripheral blood, obtained on day 0 of AZD1222 vaccination. Written as DNA, the CDR3 is TGTGCCAGCAGCCCGGGATCAAGCGGCAACACCGGGGAGCTGTTTTTT. It specifies CASSPGSSGNTGELFF.